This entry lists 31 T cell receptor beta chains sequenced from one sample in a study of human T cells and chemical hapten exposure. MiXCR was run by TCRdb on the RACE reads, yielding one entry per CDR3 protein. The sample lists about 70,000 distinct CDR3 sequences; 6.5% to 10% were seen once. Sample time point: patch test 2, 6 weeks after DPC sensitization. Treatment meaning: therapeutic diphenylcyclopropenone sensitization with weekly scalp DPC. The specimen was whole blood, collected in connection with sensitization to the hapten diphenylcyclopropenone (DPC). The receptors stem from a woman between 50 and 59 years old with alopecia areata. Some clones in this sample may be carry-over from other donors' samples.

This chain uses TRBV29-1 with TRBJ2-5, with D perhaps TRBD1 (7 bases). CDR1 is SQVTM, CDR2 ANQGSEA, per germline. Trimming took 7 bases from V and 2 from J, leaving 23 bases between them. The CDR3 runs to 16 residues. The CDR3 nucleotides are TGCAGCGGGGGCGGGACAGCCGGGCGACCACAAGAGACCCAGTACTTC. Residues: CSGGGTAGRPQETQYF.

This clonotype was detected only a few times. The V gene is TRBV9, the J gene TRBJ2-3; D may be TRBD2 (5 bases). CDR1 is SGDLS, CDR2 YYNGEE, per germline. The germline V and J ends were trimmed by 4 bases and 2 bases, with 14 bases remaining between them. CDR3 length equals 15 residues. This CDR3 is CASSLGSAVTDTQYF. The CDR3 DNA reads TGTGCCAGCAGCTTAGGGAGTGCCGTCACAGATACGCAGTATTTT.

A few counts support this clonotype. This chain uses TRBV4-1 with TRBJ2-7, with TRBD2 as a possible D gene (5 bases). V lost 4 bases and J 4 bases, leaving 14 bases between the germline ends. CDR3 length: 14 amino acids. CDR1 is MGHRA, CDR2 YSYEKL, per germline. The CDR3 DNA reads TGCGCCAGCAGCCTTCGTCGGGCGGGTTACGAGCAGTACTTC. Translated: CASSLRRAGYEQYF.

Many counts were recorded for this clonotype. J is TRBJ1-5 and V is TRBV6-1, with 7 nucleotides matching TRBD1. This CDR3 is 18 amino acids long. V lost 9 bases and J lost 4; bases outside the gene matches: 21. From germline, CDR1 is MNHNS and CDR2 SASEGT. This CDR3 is CASSFDRAFLAPNQPQHF. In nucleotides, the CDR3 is TGTGCCAGTAGCTTTGACAGGGCCTTCCTCGCACCTAATCAGCCCCAGCATTTT.

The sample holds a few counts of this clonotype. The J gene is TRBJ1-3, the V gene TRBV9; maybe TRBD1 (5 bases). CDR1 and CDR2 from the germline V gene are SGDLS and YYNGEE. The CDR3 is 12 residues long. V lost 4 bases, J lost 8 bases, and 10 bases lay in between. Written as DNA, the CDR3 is TGTGCCAGCAGCTCGGAGGGACACACCATATATTTT. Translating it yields CASSSEGHTIYF.

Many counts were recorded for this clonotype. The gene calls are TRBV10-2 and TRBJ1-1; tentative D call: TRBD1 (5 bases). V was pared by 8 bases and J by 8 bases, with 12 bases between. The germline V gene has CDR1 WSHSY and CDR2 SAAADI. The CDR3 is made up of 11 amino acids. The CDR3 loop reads CASRREGEAFF. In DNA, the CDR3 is TGCGCCAGCCGACGGGAGGGGGAAGCTTTCTTT.

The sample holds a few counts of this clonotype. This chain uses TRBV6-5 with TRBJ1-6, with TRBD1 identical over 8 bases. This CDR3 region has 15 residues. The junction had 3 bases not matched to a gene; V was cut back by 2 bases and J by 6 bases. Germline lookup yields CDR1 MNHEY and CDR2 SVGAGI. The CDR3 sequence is CASSYTTGANSPLHF. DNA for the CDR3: TGTGCCAGCAGTTACACGACAGGGGCTAATTCACCCCTCCACTTT.

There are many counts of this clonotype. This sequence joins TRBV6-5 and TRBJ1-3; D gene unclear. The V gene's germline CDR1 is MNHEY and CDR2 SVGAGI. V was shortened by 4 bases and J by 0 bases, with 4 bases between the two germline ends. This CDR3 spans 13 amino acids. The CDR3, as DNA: TGTGCCAGCAGTTCCAGCTCTGGAAACACCATATATTTT. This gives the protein CASSSSSGNTIYF.

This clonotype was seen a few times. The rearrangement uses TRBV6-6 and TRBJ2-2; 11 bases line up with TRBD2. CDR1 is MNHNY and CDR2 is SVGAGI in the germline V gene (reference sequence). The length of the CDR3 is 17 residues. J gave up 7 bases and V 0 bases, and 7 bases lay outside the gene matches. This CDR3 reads CASSYSTVAGGSGELFF. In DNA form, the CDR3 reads TGTGCCAGCAGTTACTCGACGGTAGCGGGAGGGAGCGGGGAGCTGTTTTTT.

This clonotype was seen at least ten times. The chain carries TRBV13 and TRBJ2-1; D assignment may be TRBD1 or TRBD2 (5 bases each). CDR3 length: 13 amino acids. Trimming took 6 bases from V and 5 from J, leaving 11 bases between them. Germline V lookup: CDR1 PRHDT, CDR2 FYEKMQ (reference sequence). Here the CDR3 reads CASSSGAHNEQFF. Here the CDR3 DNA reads TGTGCCAGCAGTTCCGGGGCCCACAATGAGCAGTTCTTC.

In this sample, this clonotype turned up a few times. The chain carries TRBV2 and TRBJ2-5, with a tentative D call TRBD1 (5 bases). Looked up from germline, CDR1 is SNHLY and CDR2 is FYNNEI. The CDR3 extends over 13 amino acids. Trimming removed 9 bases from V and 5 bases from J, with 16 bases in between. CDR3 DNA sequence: TGTGCCAGTCTTTCCAGGGCCCCCGAGACCCAGTACTTC. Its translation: CASLSRAPETQYF. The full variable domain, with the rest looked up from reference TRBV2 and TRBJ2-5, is EPEVTQTPSHQVTQMGQEVILRCVPISNHLYFYWYRQILGQKVEFLVSFYNNEISEKSEIFDDQFSVERPDGSNFTLKIRSTKLEDSAMYFCASLSRAPETQYFGPGTRLLVL.

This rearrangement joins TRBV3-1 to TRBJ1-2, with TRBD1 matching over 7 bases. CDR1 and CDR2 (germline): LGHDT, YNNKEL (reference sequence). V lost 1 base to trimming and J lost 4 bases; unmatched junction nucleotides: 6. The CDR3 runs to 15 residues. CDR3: CASSQAETGSYGYTF. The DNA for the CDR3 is TGTGCCAGCAGCCAAGCCGAGACAGGGTCCTATGGCTACACCTTC.

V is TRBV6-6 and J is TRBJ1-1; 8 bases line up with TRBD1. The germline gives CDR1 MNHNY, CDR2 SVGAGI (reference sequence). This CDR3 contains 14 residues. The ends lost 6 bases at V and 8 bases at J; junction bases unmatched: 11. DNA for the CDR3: TGTGCCAGCAGACTATCAACAGGGGGGAAGGAAGCTTTCTTT. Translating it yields CASRLSTGGKEAFF.

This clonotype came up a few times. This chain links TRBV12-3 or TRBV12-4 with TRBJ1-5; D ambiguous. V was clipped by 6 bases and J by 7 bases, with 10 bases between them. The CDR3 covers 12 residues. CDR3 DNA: TGTGCCAGCAGGAAAGGACGGCAGCCCCAGCATTTT. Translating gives CASRKGRQPQHF.

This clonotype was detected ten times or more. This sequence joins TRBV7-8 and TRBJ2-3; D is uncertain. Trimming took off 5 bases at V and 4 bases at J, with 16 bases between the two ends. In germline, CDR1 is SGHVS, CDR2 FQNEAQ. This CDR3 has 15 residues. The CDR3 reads CASSPPRVLSDTQYF. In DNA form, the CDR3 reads TGTGCCAGCAGCCCCCCTCGGGTCCTTTCAGATACGCAGTATTTT.

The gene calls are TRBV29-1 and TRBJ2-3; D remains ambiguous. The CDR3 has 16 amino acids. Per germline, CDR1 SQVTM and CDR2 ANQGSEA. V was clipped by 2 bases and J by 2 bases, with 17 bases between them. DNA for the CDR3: TGCAGCGTTGAATCGGCGATAGAAGTAACCACAGATACGCAGTATTTT. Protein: CSVESAIEVTTDTQYF.

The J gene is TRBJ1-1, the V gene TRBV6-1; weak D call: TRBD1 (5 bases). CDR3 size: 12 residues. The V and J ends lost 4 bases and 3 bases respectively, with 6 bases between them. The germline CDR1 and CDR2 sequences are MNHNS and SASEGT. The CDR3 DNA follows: TGTGCCAGCAGTGCCAGGGACACTGAAGCTTTCTTT. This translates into CASSARDTEAFF.

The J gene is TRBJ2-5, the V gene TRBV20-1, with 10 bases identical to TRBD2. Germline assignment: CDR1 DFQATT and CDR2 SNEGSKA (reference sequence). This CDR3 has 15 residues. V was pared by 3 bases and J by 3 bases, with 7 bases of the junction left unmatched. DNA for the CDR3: TGCAGTGCTAGTGGCCCCCTAGCGGGGGAAGAGACCCAGTACTTC. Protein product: CSASGPLAGEETQYF.

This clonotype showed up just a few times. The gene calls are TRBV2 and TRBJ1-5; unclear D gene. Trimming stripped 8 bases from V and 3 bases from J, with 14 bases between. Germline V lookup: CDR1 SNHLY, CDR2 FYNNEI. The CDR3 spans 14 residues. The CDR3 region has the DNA TGTGCCAGCGCCCTTGGGCAGGTCAATCAGCCCCAGCATTTT. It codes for CASALGQVNQPQHF.

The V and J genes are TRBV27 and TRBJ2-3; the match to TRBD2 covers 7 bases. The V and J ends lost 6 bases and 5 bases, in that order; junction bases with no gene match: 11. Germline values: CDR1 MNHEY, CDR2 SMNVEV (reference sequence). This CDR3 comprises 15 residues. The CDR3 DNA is TGTGCCAGCAGCCTAGTCGGGGGGTCCGGAGATACGCAGTATTTT. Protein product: CASSLVGGSGDTQYF.

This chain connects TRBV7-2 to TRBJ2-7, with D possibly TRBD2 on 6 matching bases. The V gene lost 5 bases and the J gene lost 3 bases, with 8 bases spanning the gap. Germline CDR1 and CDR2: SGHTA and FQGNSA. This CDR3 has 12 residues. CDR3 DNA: TGTGCCAGCAGCGCGACTAGCTACGAGCAGTACTTC. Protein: CASSATSYEQYF.

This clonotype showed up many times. The CDR3 DNA follows: TGTGCCAGCAGCAGGGGACAGAATAATGAAAAACTGTTTTTT. Its translation: CASSRGQNNEKLFF. The chain recombines TRBV7-8 with TRBJ1-4, with 7 nucleotides matching TRBD1. Germline assignment: CDR1 SGHVS and CDR2 FQNEAQ. With V trimmed by 5 bases and J by 4 bases, 4 bases remained unmatched. The CDR3 runs to 14 residues. The full variable domain, its missing parts supplied by reference TRBV7-8 and TRBJ1-4, is GAGVSQSPRYKVAKRGQDVALRCDPISGHVSLFWYQQALGQGPEFLTYFQNEAQLDKSGLPSDRFFAERPEGSVSTLKIQRTQQEDSAVYLCASSRGQNNEKLFFGSGTQLSVL.

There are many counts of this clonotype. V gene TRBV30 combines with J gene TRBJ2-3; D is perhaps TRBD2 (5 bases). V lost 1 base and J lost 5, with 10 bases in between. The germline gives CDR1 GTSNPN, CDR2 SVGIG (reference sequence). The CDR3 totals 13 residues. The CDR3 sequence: CAWSGGALDTQYF. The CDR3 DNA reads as TGTGCCTGGAGTGGGGGAGCTTTAGATACGCAGTATTTT.

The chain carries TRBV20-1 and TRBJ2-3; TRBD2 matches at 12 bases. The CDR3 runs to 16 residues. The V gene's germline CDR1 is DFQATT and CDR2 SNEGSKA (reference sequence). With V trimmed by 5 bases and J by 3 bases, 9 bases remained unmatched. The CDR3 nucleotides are TGCAGTGCTTCCCCTATGACTAGCGGGAGTACAGATACGCAGTATTTT. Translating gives CSASPMTSGSTDTQYF.

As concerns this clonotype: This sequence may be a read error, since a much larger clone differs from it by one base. The CDR3 spells CDSSSTNYEQYF. Written as DNA, the CDR3 is TGTGACAGCAGCTCAACAAACTACGAGCAGTACTTC. The V gene is TRBV13, the J gene TRBJ2-7, with unresolved D. Germline CDR1 and CDR2: PRHDT and FYEKMQ (reference sequence). The CDR3 consists of 12 residues.

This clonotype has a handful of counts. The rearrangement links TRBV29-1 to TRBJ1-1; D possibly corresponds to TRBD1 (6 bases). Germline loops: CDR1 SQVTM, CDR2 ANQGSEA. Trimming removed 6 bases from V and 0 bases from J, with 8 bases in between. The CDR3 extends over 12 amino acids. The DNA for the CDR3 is TGCAGCGTAGGGGGTATGAACACTGAAGCTTTCTTT. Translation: CSVGGMNTEAFF.

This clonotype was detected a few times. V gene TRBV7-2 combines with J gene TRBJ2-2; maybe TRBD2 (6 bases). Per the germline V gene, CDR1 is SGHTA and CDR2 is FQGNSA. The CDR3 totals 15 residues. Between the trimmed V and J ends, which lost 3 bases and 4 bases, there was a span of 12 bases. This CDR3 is CASSLSHGGTGELFF. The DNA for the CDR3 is TGTGCCAGCAGCTTGAGTCACGGGGGCACCGGGGAGCTGTTTTTT.

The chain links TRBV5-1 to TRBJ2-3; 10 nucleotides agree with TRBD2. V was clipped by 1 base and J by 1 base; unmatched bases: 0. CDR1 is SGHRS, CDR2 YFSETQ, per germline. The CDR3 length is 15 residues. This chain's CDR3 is CASSLTSGGTDTQYF. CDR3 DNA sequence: TGCGCCAGCAGCTTGACTAGCGGGGGCACAGATACGCAGTATTTT.

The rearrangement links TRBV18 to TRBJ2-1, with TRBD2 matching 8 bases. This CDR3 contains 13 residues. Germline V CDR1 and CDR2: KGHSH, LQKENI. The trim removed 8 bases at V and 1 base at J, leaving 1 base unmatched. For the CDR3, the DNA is TGTGCCAGCACGGGGGGGTCCTACAATGAGCAGTTCTTC. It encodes CASTGGSYNEQFF.

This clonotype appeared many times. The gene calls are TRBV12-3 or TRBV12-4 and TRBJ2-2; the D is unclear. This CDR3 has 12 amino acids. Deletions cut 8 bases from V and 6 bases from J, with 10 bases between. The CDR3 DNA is TGTGCCAGCCGGACGGCCCCCGGGGAGCTGTTTTTT. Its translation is CASRTAPGELFF.

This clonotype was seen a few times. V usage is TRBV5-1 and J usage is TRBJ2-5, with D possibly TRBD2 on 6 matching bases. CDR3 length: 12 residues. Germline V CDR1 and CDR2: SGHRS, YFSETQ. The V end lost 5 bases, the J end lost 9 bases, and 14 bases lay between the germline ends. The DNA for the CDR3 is TGCGCCAGCAGTTACCAGGAGGGCCCCCAGTACTTC. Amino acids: CASSYQEGPQYF. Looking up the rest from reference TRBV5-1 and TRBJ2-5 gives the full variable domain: KAGVTQTPRYLIKTRGQQVTLSCSPISGHRSVSWYQQTPGQGLQFLFEYFSETQRNKGNFPGRFSGRQFSNSRSEMNVSTLELGDSALYLCASSYQEGPQYFGPGTRLLVL.